This entry concerns a single T cell receptor beta chain. No antigen is known for it. This entry is derived from a study of beta chain features in type 1 diabetes. For the study at large: The samples had roughly 110 million sorted cells examined in all.

Sequenced material consisted of expressed TCRB transcripts (all of the isolated RNA was reverse transcribed). Using immunoSEQ multiplex PCR, the repertoire was profiled, and TCRdb retains in-frame clones only, with some absent. This table holds about 280,000 clones, approximately 15% found once. General observations from the study: Shortening of TCRB CDR3s, moderate but significant, appeared in all four CD4+ subsets of Type 1 diabetes patients. Researchers reported that naive, central memory and Treg TCRB repertoires appeared more similar in patients than in healthy donors. VDJ junctions sequenced from type 1 diabetes patients showed fewer insertions and more deletions.

Trimming shortened V by 7 bases and J by 0 bases, and 13 bases separated the two germline ends. The CDR3 sequence is 14 residues long. CDR1 and CDR2 from the germline V gene are SGHVT and SQSDAQ. The sequence was obtained from a man aged 18 to 35 with type 1 diabetes. The chain combines TRBV7-4 with TRBJ2-7; the D is unclear. The sequencing sample was made of naive CD4+ T cells from blood. The CDR3 region is CASKLRVGSYEQYF. The CDR3 bases are TGTGCCAGCAAATTAAGAGTTGGCTCCTACGAGCAGTACTTC.